This is a list of T cell receptor beta chains from one sample in a study of regulatory T cells in long-lasting Graves disease. MiXCR, applied by TCRdb to the multiplex PCR reads, yields one record per CDR3 protein. The table lists 600,000 to 800,000 distinct CDR3 sequences, approximately 31% of them singletons, with 35% to 55% in the top ten. The sequencing here drew on peripheral blood mononuclear cells (PBMCs), taken when the disease was refractory, from a patient treated with antithyroid drugs. The receptors derive from a female donor with Graves disease. Each CDR3 is given with its conserved first and last residue. Fields, in order: V gene, J gene, clone size, D gene, CDR3 DNA, CDR3 protein. A D gene is named only where the DNA matches it firmly. Rows may omit the clone size; those that give it use once, few, many or a size class.

TRBV12-3/TRBV12-4	TRBJ2-2	NA	TRBD2	TGTGCCAGCAGTTGGAGACTAGCGGGGAACACCGGGGAGCTGTTTTTT	CASSWRLAGNTGELFF
TRBV12-3/TRBV12-4	TRBJ2-7	many	NA	TGTGCCAGCGGCATCTCGGGGAGCGAGCAGTACTTC	CASGISGSEQYF
TRBV3-1	TRBJ1-1	NA	NA	TGTGCCAGCCAACAGGGAAGGAAGACTGAAGCTTTCTTT	CASQQGRKTEAFF
TRBV18	TRBJ1-2	NA	TRBD1	TGTGCCAGCTCACTGGTCCTTCGACAGGGAATGGAGATGGCATCAGGCTACACCTTC	CASSLVLRQGMEMASGYTF
TRBV3-1	TRBJ1-4	few	NA	TGTGCCAGCAGCCAGGGCGGGCCAACTAATGAAAAACTGTTTTTT	CASSQGGPTNEKLFF
TRBV27	TRBJ1-5	few	TRBD1	TGTGCCAGCAGTTACTCGACAGGGGGCCATCAGCCCCAGCATTTT	CASSYSTGGHQPQHF
TRBV7-6	TRBJ2-7	NA	NA	TGTGCCAGCAGCCCACTCGGGGTGGGGGGCGAGCAGTACTTC	CASSPLGVGGEQYF
TRBV5-1	TRBJ2-2	NA	NA	TGCGCCAGCAGCTTGGCGGTTCAATGGGTGGCCACCGGGGAGCTGTTTTTT	CASSLAVQWVATGELFF
TRBV19	TRBJ1-2	NA	NA	TGTGCCAGTAGTAGTTACAGACAGAACTATGGCTACACCTTC	CASSSYRQNYGYTF
TRBV28	TRBJ1-2	many	TRBD1	TGTGCCAGCAGGGGCGGGACAGAGTTCTACGGCTACACCTTC	CASRGGTEFYGYTF
TRBV28	TRBJ1-4	few	NA	TGTGCCAGCAGGCCAAACAGGCCGGGGGATGAAAAACTGTTTTTT	CASRPNRPGDEKLFF
TRBV19	TRBJ1-5	NA	TRBD1	TGTGCCAGTAGTCAATGGACAGGGGCGAATCAGCCCCAGCATTTT	CASSQWTGANQPQHF
TRBV12-3/TRBV12-4	TRBJ2-6	NA	TRBD2	TGTGCCAGCAGTTTCCAAGCCGGGGGGACTGGGGCCAACGTCCTGACTTTC	CASSFQAGGTGANVLTF
TRBV7-9	TRBJ1-1	many	NA	TGTGCCAGCAGCTTGAAGGGTTCGAACACTGAAGCTTTCTTT	CASSLKGSNTEAFF
TRBV28	TRBJ1-5	NA	NA	TGTGCCAGCAGTTGGACACTAGATAGCAATCAGCCCCAGCATTTT	CASSWTLDSNQPQHF
TRBV6-2/TRBV6-3	TRBJ1-2	many	NA	TGTGCCAGCAGTTACGGGGCTAACGGCGGCTACACCTTC	CASSYGANGGYTF
TRBV11-2	TRBJ1-1	many	TRBD1	TGTGCCAGCAGCCGGATAAGACAGGGCCCTGAAGCTTTCTTT	CASSRIRQGPEAFF
TRBV7-9	TRBJ1-4	few	NA	TGTGCCAGCAGTTCCAGGACAGCGACCGTGACTAATGAAAAACTGTTTTTT	CASSSRTATVTNEKLFF
TRBV5-4	TRBJ2-5	few	TRBD1	TGTGCCAGCAGCGGGGGACAGGTCGGTGAGACCCAGTACTTC	CASSGGQVGETQYF
TRBV18	TRBJ1-4	few	NA	TGTGCCAGCTCACCAGGGCAGTCGGAAAAACTGTTTTTT	CASSPGQSEKLFF
TRBV12-5	TRBJ1-5	NA	TRBD1	TGTGCTAGTGGCCCCTCGGGACAGGGGGTACATCAGCCCCAGCGTTTT	CASGPSGQGVHQPQRF
TRBV28	TRBJ1-5	NA	NA	TGTGCCAGCAGTTCACAGGGCGGTGGACAGCCCCAGCATTTT	CASSSQGGGQPQHF
TRBV14	TRBJ1-4	NA	NA	TGTGCCAGCAGCCACAGCAATGAAAAACTGTTTTTT	CASSHSNEKLFF
TRBV7-2	TRBJ2-7	few	TRBD2	TGTGCCAGCAGCCGAAGCGGGAACGTGCACGAGCAGTACTTC	CASSRSGNVHEQYF
TRBV15	TRBJ1-1	few	NA	TGTGCCACCAGCCGAATAAGAGGGAGCACTGAAGCTTTCTTT	CATSRIRGSTEAFF
TRBV6-1	TRBJ1-2	many	NA	TGTGCCAGCAGTGCGAGGGCAGTAGCTAACTATGGCTACACCTTC	CASSARAVANYGYTF
TRBV29-1	TRBJ1-2	few	NA	TGCAGCGTTGAAGGTCAGGGGAACTATGGCTACACCTTC	CSVEGQGNYGYTF
TRBV5-6	TRBJ1-2	NA	NA	TGTGCCAGCAGCTTGGTGGGCAGGGAAGGAAGTGGCTACACCTTC	CASSLVGREGSGYTF
TRBV18	TRBJ2-5	NA	TRBD1	TGTGCCAGCTCACCACAATATGGGACAGTTGAGACCCAGTACTTC	CASSPQYGTVETQYF
TRBV20-1	TRBJ2-5	few	NA	TGCAGTGCTAGCCCACTTGTGGGGGGTGAGACCCAGTACTTC	CSASPLVGGETQYF
TRBV6-6	TRBJ1-2	few	NA	TGTGCCAGCAGTTACTCGCCCGGGTACAACTATAGCTACACCTTC	CASSYSPGYNYSYTF
TRBV19	TRBJ1-1	NA	TRBD1	TGTGCCAGTAGTATAATTCTCGGGCAGGGGGCAGCCCAAGCTTTCTTT	CASSIILGQGAAQAFF
TRBV7-9	TRBJ2-7	NA	NA	TGTGCCAGCAGCTCCCCGAGCTCCTACGAGCAGTACTTC	CASSSPSSYEQYF
TRBV12-5	TRBJ2-2	few	TRBD2	TGTGCTAGTGCCAGACTAGCGGGAGGGAACACCGGGGAGCTGTTTTTT	CASARLAGGNTGELFF
TRBV29-1	TRBJ1-1	few	NA	TGCAGCGCCACTTTGACAGTGGACGCCGCTGAAGCTTTCTTT	CSATLTVDAAEAFF
TRBV5-1	TRBJ2-2	NA	TRBD2	TGCGCCAGCAGCCGCGGACCGACTAGCGGGATTTCCGGGGAGCTGTTTTTT	CASSRGPTSGISGELFF
TRBV2	TRBJ1-1	many	NA	TGTGCCAGAGGGGGGGCTCTGATGAACACTGAAGCTTTCTTT	CARGGALMNTEAFF
TRBV19	TRBJ1-5	NA	NA	TGTGCCAGTACCTTCCAGGGTTTCGGTCAGCCCCAGCATTTT	CASTFQGFGQPQHF
TRBV30	TRBJ1-1	NA	TRBD1	TGTGCCTGGGGGGAGGGGGCTAGAATCACTGAAGCTTTCTTT	CAWGEGARITEAFF
TRBV10-1	TRBJ2-7	NA	NA	TGCGCCAGCAGTGAGCAGGGGCTGCGGGAGAATGTCTACGAGCAGTACTTC	CASSEQGLRENVYEQYF
TRBV30	TRBJ1-1	NA	NA	TGTGCCTGGAACCGGCAGAACACTGAAGCTTTCTTT	CAWNRQNTEAFF
TRBV20-1	TRBJ1-5	NA	NA	TGCAGTGCTGGGGGGAGCGATCAGCCCCAGCATTTT	CSAGGSDQPQHF
TRBV7-3	TRBJ2-7	NA	NA	TGTGCCAGCAGCTTAGACAGTGGCGAGCAGTACTTC	CASSLDSGEQYF
TRBV12-3/TRBV12-4	TRBJ2-7	NA	NA	TGTGCCAGCAGTTTATGGCCTACCTACGAGCAGTACTTC	CASSLWPTYEQYF
TRBV10-3	TRBJ1-3	NA	TRBD1	TGTGCCATCAGTGAAGCGAGGGGGCGCAGAGGAAACACCATATATTTT	CAISEARGRRGNTIYF
TRBV27	TRBJ1-1	few	NA	TGTGCCAGCAGCTTTACTGTCTCAGGACTTGGTTTGAACACTGAAGCTTTCTTT	CASSFTVSGLGLNTEAFF
TRBV2	TRBJ1-1	few	TRBD1	TGTGCCAGCAGCCCGACAGGGGGATCGTGGAACACTGAAGCTTTCTTT	CASSPTGGSWNTEAFF
TRBV19	TRBJ2-2	NA	NA	TGTGCCAGTAGTCGGGCAGCTCCGAACACCGGGGAGCTGTTTTTT	CASSRAAPNTGELFF
TRBV12-5	TRBJ2-7	NA	NA	TGTGCTAGTGGTCCAACCCCTTACGAGCAGTACTTC	CASGPTPYEQYF
TRBV30	TRBJ1-4	NA	NA	TGTGCCTGGAGTGTCGGCGGACAGATTAATGAAAAACTGTTTTTT	CAWSVGGQINEKLFF
TRBV18	TRBJ1-2	few	TRBD1	TGTGCCAGCTCACCGAATCCCCGGGACAGGGAATATGGCTACACCTTC	CASSPNPRDREYGYTF
TRBV6-2/TRBV6-3	TRBJ2-7	many	TRBD2	TGTGCCAGCAGAGACAGGGGGCTAGCGGGAGGGCTTAGCTCCTACGAGCAGTACTTC	CASRDRGLAGGLSSYEQYF
TRBV6-1	TRBJ2-7	few	NA	TGTGCCAGCGAGCGGAAGCAGTACTTC	CASERKQYF
TRBV5-1	TRBJ2-7	NA	NA	TGCGCCAGCAGCTCTAGCAGGAGGGCCGACGAGCAGTACTTC	CASSSSRRADEQYF